One and the same sample provided the 22 T cell receptor beta chains below, sequenced in a study of T cells in Graves' hyperthyroidism and ophthalmopathy. Amplified regions were TCR beta CDR3 sequences from RNA transcripts. Researchers ran a first-round RT-PCR on the TCR CDR3 using the HTBI primer set. Each CDR3 protein gets one entry after TCRdb re-called the multiplex PCR reads with MiXCR. The sample consists of hundreds of thousands of distinct CDR3 sequences, about 15% of them appearing once. The sample taken for sequencing was blood. These TCRs come from a woman aged 45-65 years with Graves' ophthalmopathy.

This clonotype was observed at least ten times. The chain is built from TRBV13 and TRBJ1-6; no definite D call. The CDR3 totals 16 residues. V lost 5 bases to trimming and J lost 6 bases, with 17 bases between them. Germline V gives CDR1 PRHDT, CDR2 FYEKMQ (reference sequence). The chain's CDR3 is CASSPGGQVLNSPLHF. The CDR3 region has the DNA TGTGCCAGCAGCCCCGGAGGGCAGGTCCTTAATTCACCCCTCCACTTT. The variable domain in full, completed from reference TRBV13 and TRBJ1-6, reads AAGVIQSPRHLIKEKRETATLKCYPIPRHDTVYWYQQGPGQDPQFLISFYEKMQSDKGSIPDRFSAQQFSDYHSELNMSSLELGDSALYFCASSPGGQVLNSPLHFGNGTRLTVT.

This clonotype was counted only a few times. The chain couples TRBV5-6 to TRBJ1-6; D gene uncertain. Germline V lookup: CDR1 SGHDT, CDR2 YYEEEE. The CDR3 runs 16 residues. Trimming left V 0 bases short and J 0 bases short, with 7 bases between. The chain's CDR3 is CASSLDQTSYNSPLHF. CDR3 coding DNA: TGTGCCAGCAGCTTGGACCAGACCTCCTATAATTCACCCCTCCACTTT. The full variable domain, rest sourced from reference TRBV5-6 and TRBJ1-6, is DAGVTQSPTHLIKTRGQQVTLRCSPKSGHDTVSWYQQALGQGPQFIFQYYEEEERQRGNFPDRFSGHQFPNYSSELNVNALLLGDSALYLCASSLDQTSYNSPLHFGNGTRLTVT.

This clonotype was recorded at least ten times. The chain recombines TRBV7-9 with TRBJ2-5; D possibly uses TRBD1 or TRBD2 (5 bases each). V lost 5 bases, J lost 1 base, and 14 bases lay in between. This CDR3 comprises 15 residues. The germline V gene has CDR1 SEHNR and CDR2 FQNEAQ (reference sequence). CDR3 protein: CASSAGTRTQETQYF. CDR3 coding DNA: TGTGCCAGCAGCGCAGGGACCCGAACCCAAGAGACCCAGTACTTC.

This clonotype has just a few counts. This chain links TRBV10-3 with TRBJ2-3; 8 bases map to TRBD2. The CDR3 is 13 residues long. The germline gives CDR1 ENHRY, CDR2 SYGVKD. The V gene end was trimmed by 8 bases and the J gene end by 4 bases; junction bases not matched to a gene: 5. The CDR3 protein is CAIFSGRADTQYF. The CDR3 bases are TGTGCCATCTTCAGCGGGAGAGCAGATACGCAGTATTTT.

V is TRBV10-3 and J is TRBJ2-3; 11 bases map to TRBD1. J lost 4 bases, V lost 3 bases, and 15 bases had no gene match. CDR1 and CDR2 from the germline V gene are ENHRY and SYGVKD. CDR3 length: 19 residues. The DNA of the CDR3 is TGTGCCATCAGTGAATATAAAAGGGACAGGGGGAATTTCTCAGATACGCAGTATTTT. Translating gives CAISEYKRDRGNFSDTQYF.

This clonotype came up many times. The chain combines TRBV12-3 or TRBV12-4 with TRBJ2-1; 13 bases align to TRBD2. The CDR3 is 15 amino acids. V shed 5 bases and J 5 bases; nucleotides not matched to a gene: 3. The chain's CDR3 is CASSVLAGGNNEQFF. The CDR3 coding sequence is TGTGCCAGCAGTGTACTAGCGGGAGGGAACAATGAGCAGTTCTTC.

This clonotype appeared many times. V gene TRBV24-1 combines with J gene TRBJ2-1; TRBD1 might be the D (7 bases). Germline V gene sequence: CDR1 KGHDR, CDR2 SFDVKD. This CDR3 has 15 amino acids. The V end was cut by 4 bases, the J end by 4 bases, with 13 bases between. CDR3 region: CATSDGGGEYNEQFF. The CDR3, as DNA: TGTGCCACCAGTGACGGAGGGGGCGAATACAATGAGCAGTTCTTC.

This clonotype turned up a few times. This chain connects TRBV9 to TRBJ2-1; no firm D call. Trimming took 3 bases from V and 6 from J, leaving 7 bases between them. The CDR3 contains 12 residues. Germline V CDR1 and CDR2: SGDLS, YYNGEE. CDR3 amino acids: CASSDGGNEQFF. DNA for the CDR3: TGTGCCAGCAGCGACGGCGGCAATGAGCAGTTCTTC. Looking up the rest from reference TRBV9 and TRBJ2-1 gives the full variable domain: DSGVTQTPKHLITATGQRVTLRCSPRSGDLSVYWYQQSLDQGLQFLIQYYNGEERAKGNILERFSAQQFPDLHSELNLSSLELGDSALYFCASSDGGNEQFFGPGTRLTVL.

A remark on this clonotype: A clone one base away is much larger, so this may be a read error. The V and J genes are TRBV2 and TRBJ2-7; D remains ambiguous. The V gene lost 6 bases and the J gene lost 1 base, with 7 bases spanning the gap. This CDR3 has 12 residues. Germline CDR1 SNHLY, CDR2 FYNNEI. CDR3 sequence: CASRRFSYEQYF. CDR3 DNA: TGTGCCAGCAGGCGATTTTCCTACGAGCAGTACTTC.

This clonotype was seen repeatedly, ten times or more. CDR3 loop: CASSLGSGTLNTEAFF. DNA of the CDR3: TGTGCCAGCAGCTTAGGATCTGGGACCCTGAACACTGAAGCTTTCTTT. This chain uses TRBV11-2 with TRBJ1-1; possible D gene TRBD1, 5 bases. The CDR3 has 16 amino acids. In germline, CDR1 is SGHAT, CDR2 FQNNGV. Trimming pared 1 base from V and 0 bases from J, leaving 12 bases between.

Only one count was recorded for this clonotype. This sequence may be a read error, since a much larger clone differs from it by one base. The chain links TRBV10-3 to TRBJ1-5; D not resolved. The germline V and J ends were trimmed by 3 bases and 3 bases, with 3 bases remaining between them. Germline CDR1 reads ENHRY; CDR2 reads SYGVKD. The CDR3 contains 12 residues. The CDR3 DNA reads TGTGCCATCAGTGACTACAATCAGCCCCAGCATTTT. Protein product: CAISDYNQPQHF.

CDR3 sequence: CATSNRTQYGYTF. In DNA form, the CDR3 reads TGTGCCACCAGTAACCGGACCCAATATGGCTACACCTTC. The chain combines TRBV15 with TRBJ1-2; D is unresolved. The V gene's germline CDR1 is LNHNV and CDR2 YYDKDF (reference sequence). The V end was cut by 6 bases, the J end by 5 bases, with 13 bases between. The CDR3 consists of 13 residues.

This clonotype was seen only once. Given a much more abundant clone one base away, this may be a read error. The chain joins TRBV7-2 to TRBJ1-5; the D is unclear. V shed 3 bases and J shed 7 bases, with 10 bases lying between them. The CDR3 has 13 residues. Germline CDR1 and CDR2: SGHTA and FQGNSA. CDR3 region: CASSFSTLQPQHF. The CDR3 DNA is TGTGCCAGCAGCTTTAGTACGTTACAGCCCCAGCATTTT. Filled out from reference TRBV7-2 and TRBJ1-5, the complete variable domain reads GAGVSQSPSNKVTEKGKDVELRCDPISGHTALYWYRQSLGQGLEFLIYFQGNSAPDKSGLPSDRFSAERTGGSVSTLTIQRTQQEDSAVYLCASSFSTLQPQHFGDGTRLSIL.

This clonotype was detected ten times or more. The chain carries TRBV3-1 and TRBJ2-1; the D gene is possibly TRBD2 (6 bases). The CDR3 runs 15 residues. V was shortened by 0 bases and J by 5 bases, with 11 bases between the two germline ends. The germline gives CDR1 LGHDT, CDR2 YNNKEL (reference sequence). DNA of the CDR3: TGTGCCAGCAGCCAAGATCAACTAGCCCACAATGAGCAGTTCTTC. Translating gives CASSQDQLAHNEQFF.

This sequence joins TRBV28 and TRBJ1-4, with D maybe TRBD1 (5 bases). The CDR3 has 14 amino acids. The V gene's germline CDR1 is MDHEN and CDR2 SYDVKM. Trimming took off 6 bases at V and 7 bases at J, with 15 bases between the two ends. The CDR3 nucleotides read TGTGCCAGCAGCCTGGGGGGGAGGGCTGAAAAACTGTTTTTT. Its translation: CASSLGGRAEKLFF.

This clonotype was picked up many times. V and J are TRBV2 and TRBJ1-1; unclear D gene. Germline-derived CDR1 and CDR2 are SNHLY and FYNNEI. V was pared by 4 bases and J by 7 bases, with 7 bases between. The CDR3 runs 11 residues. CDR3 bases: TGTGCCAGCAGTGGAGCGCGTGAAGCTTTCTTT. Translation: CASSGAREAFF.

This clonotype was detected only a few times. The J gene is TRBJ2-1, the V gene TRBV24-1, with TRBD2 identical over 8 bases. The CDR3 covers 14 residues. V gave up 8 bases and J gave up 3 bases; unmatched junction bases: 5. Germline V gene sequence: CDR1 KGHDR, CDR2 SFDVKD. CDR3 DNA: TGTGCCACCAAGAGTAGCGGGGACTACAATGAGCAGTTCTTC. This codes for CATKSSGDYNEQFF.

This clonotype was counted ten times or more. The chain employs TRBV28 and TRBJ1-2; the D gene is possibly TRBD1 (5 bases). The CDR3 sequence is 13 residues long. Trimming cost V 7 bases and J 10 bases, with 19 bases left between them. Germline V CDR1 and CDR2: MDHEN, SYDVKM. The CDR3 reads CASKIGTGDDYTF. In DNA form, the CDR3 reads TGTGCCAGCAAAATCGGGACCGGGGATGACTACACCTTC.

This clonotype came up many times. The chain is built from TRBV18 and TRBJ2-5; D may be TRBD2 (5 bases). The CDR3 contains 12 residues. Trimming took 3 bases from V and 3 from J, leaving 5 bases between them. Per germline, CDR1 KGHSH and CDR2 LQKENI. DNA for the CDR3: TGTGCCAGCTCACCGGAGGAAGAGACCCAGTACTTC. Residues: CASSPEEETQYF.

This clonotype was observed a handful of times. This chain uses TRBV20-1 with TRBJ1-5, with 12 bases identical to TRBD1. Germline V lookup: CDR1 DFQATT, CDR2 SNEGSKA (reference sequence). This CDR3 has 14 residues. V lost 1 base and J lost 9; bases outside the gene matches: 4. The CDR3 DNA reads TGCAGTGCTAGAGTAGGGACAGGGGGCAGGCCCCAGCATTTT. It codes for CSARVGTGGRPQHF.

About this clonotype: A read error may be the cause here, since a much bigger clone is one base away. The rearrangement links TRBV6-2 or TRBV6-3 to TRBJ2-1; no clear D gene. CDR3 length: 14 residues. Germline loops: CDR1 MNHEY, CDR2 SVGEGT. Trimming cost V 0 bases and J 5 bases, with 8 bases left between them. The CDR3 nucleotides are TGTGCCAGCAGTTACTCGGATCGGGACAATGAGCAGTTCTTC. As protein: CASSYSDRDNEQFF.

The V and J genes are TRBV20-1 and TRBJ2-5; 9 nucleotides agree with TRBD1. Germline V gene sequence: CDR1 DFQATT, CDR2 SNEGSKA (reference sequence). V shed 0 bases and J 4 bases; nucleotides not matched to a gene: 6. The CDR3 extends over 15 amino acids. Here the CDR3 DNA reads TGCAGTGCTAGAGACACAGGGGGCGCGGGAGAGACCCAGTACTTC. It codes for CSARDTGGAGETQYF.